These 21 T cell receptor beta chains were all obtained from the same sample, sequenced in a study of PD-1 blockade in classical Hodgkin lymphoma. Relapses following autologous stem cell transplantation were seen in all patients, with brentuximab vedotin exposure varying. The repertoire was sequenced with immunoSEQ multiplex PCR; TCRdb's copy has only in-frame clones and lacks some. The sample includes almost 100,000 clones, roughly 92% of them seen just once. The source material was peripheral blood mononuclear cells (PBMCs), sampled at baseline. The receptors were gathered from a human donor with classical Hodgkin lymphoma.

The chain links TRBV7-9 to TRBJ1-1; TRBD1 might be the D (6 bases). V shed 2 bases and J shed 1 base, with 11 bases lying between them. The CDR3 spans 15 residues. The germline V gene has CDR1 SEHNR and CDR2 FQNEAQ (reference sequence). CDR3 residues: CASSLSPGANTEAFF. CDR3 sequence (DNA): TGTGCCAGCAGCTTATCTCCGGGGGCGAACACTGAAGCTTTCTTT.

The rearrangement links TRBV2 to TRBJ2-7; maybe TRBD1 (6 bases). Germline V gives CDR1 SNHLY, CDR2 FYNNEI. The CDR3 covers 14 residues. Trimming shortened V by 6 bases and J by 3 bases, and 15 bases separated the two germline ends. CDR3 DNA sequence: TGTGCCAGCAGACCCGGGACAATCTACTACGAGCAGTACTTC. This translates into CASRPGTIYYEQYF.

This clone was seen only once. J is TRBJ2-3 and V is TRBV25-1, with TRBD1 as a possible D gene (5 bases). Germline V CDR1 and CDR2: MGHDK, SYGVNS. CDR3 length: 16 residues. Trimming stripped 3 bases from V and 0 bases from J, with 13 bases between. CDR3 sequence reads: CASSDLVRASTDTQYF. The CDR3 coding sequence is TGTGCCAGCAGTGATTTAGTCAGGGCAAGCACAGATACGCAGTATTTT.

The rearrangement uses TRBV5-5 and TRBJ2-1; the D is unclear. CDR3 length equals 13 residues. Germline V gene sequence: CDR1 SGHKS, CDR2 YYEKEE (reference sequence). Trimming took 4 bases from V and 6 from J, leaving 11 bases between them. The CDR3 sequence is CASSRALLNEQFF. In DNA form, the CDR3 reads TGTGCCAGCAGCCGGGCCTTACTCAATGAGCAGTTCTTC.

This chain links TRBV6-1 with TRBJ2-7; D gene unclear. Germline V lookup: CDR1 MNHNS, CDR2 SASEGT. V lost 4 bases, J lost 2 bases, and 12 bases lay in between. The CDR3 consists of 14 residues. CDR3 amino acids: CASSAKFRAYEQYF. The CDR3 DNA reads TGTGCCAGCAGTGCAAAGTTTCGGGCCTACGAGCAGTACTTC.

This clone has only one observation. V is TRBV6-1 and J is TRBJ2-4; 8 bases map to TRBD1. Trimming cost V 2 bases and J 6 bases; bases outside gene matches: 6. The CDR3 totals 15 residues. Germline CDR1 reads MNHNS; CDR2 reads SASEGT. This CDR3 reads CASSESRTGRNIQYF. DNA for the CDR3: TGTGCCAGCAGTGAATCGCGGACAGGGAGAAACATTCAGTACTTC.

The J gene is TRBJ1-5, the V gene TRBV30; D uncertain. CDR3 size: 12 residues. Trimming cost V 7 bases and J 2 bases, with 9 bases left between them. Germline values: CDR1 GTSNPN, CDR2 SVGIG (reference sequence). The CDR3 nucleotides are TGTGCCTCCGGGGAAGGCAATCAGCCCCAGCATTTT. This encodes CASGEGNQPQHF.

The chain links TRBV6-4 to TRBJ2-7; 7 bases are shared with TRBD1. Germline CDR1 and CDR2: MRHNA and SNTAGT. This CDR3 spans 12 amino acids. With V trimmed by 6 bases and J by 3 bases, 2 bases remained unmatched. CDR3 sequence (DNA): TGTGCCAGCAGACAGGGGATCTACGAGCAGTACTTC. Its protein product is CASRQGIYEQYF.

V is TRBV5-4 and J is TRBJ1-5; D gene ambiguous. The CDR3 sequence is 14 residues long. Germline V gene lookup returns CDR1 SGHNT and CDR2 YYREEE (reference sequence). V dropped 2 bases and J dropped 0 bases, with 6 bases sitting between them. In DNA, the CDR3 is TGTGCCAGCAGCTTCCGGGGTAGCAATCAGCCCCAGCATTTT. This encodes CASSFRGSNQPQHF.

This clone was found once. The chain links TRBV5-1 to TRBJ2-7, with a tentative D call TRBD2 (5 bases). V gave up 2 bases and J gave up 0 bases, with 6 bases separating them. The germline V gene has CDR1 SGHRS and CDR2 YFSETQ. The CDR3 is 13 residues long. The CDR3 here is CASSFGSSYEQYF. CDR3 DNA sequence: TGCGCCAGCAGCTTTGGGAGCTCCTACGAGCAGTACTTC.

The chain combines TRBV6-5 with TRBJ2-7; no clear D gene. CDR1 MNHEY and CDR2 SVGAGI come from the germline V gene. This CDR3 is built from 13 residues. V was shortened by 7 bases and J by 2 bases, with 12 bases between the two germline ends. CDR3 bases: TGTGCCAGCACCCCCTCAGCGACCTACGAGCAGTACTTC. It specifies CASTPSATYEQYF.

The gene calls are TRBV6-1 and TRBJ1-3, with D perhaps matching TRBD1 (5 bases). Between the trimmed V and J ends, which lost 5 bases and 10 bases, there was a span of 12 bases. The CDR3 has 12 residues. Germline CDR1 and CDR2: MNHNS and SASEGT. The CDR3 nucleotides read TGTGCCAGCAGTCGGGACTACATAACCATATATTTT. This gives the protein CASSRDYITIYF.

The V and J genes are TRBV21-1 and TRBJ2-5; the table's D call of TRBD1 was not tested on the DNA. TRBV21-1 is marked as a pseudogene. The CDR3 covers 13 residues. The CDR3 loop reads CASSDREFETQYF. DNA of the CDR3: TGTGCCAGCAGCGACAGGGAATTTGAGACCCAGTACTTC.

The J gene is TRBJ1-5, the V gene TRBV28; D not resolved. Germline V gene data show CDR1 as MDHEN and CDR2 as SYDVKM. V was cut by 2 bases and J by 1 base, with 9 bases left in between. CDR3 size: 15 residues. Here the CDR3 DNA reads TGTGCCAGCAGTTTACCGCAGGAGAGCAATCAGCCCCAGCATTTT. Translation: CASSLPQESNQPQHF.

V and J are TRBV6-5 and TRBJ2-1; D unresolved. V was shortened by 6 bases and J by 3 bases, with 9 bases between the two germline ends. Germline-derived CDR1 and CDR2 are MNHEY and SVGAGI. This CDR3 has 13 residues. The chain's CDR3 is CASSPGFYNEQFF. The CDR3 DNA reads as TGTGCCAGCAGCCCAGGATTCTACAATGAGCAGTTCTTC.

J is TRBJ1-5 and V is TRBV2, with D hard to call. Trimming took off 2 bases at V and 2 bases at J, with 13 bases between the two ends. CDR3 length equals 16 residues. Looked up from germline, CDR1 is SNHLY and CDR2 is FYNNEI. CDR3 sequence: CASSELGLGGNQPQHF. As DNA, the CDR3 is TGTGCCAGCAGTGAATTGGGTTTGGGCGGCAATCAGCCCCAGCATTTT.

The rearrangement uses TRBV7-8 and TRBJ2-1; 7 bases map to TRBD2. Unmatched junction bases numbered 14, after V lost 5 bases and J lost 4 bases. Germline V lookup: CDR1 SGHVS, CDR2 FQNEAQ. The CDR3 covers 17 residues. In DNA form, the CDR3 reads TGTGCCAGCAGCCCTGGAGCGGGACCGGGGGGTTACAATGAGCAGTTCTTC. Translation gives CASSPGAGPGGYNEQFF.

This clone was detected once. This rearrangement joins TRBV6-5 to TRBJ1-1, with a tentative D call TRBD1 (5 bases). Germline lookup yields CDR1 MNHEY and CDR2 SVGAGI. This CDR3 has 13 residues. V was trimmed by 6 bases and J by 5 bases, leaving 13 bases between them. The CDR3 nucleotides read TGTGCCAGCAGGCCAGGGTGGGTGACTGAAGCTTTCTTT. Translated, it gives CASRPGWVTEAFF.

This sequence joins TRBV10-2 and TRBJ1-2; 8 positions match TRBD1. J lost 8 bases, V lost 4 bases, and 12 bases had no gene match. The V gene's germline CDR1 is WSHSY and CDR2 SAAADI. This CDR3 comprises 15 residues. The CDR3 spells CASSVLSQGAGGYTF. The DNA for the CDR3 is TGCGCCAGCAGTGTCTTATCGCAGGGGGCTGGGGGCTACACCTTC.

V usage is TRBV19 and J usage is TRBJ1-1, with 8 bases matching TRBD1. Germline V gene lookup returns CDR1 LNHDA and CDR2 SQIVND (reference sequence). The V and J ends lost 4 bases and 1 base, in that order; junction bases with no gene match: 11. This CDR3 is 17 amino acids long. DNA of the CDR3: TGTGCCAGTAGTAGCCAGGGGGCTATAGGAGGGAACACTGAAGCTTTCTTT. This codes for CASSSQGAIGGNTEAFF.

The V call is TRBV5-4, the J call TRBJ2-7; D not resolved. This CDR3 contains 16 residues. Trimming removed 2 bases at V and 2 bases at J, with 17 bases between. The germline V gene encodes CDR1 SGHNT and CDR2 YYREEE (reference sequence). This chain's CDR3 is CASSLSGQKPPYEQYF. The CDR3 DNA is TGTGCCAGCAGCTTATCCGGGCAAAAACCGCCCTACGAGCAGTACTTC.